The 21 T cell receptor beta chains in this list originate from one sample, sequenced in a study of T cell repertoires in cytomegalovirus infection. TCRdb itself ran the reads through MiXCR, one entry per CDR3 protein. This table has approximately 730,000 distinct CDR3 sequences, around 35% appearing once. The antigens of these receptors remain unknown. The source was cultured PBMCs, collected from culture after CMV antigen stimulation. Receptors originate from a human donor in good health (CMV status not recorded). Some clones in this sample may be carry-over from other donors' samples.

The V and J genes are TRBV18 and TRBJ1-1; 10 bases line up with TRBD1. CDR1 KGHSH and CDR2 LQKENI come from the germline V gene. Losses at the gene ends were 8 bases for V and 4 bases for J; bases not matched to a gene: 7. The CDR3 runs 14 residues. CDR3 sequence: CASAGRDRGTEAFF. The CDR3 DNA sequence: TGTGCCAGCGCAGGACGGGACAGGGGCACTGAAGCTTTCTTT.

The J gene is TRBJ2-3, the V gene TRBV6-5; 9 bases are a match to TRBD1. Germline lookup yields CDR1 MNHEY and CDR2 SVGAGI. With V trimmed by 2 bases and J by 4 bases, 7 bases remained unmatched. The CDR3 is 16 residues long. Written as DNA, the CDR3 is TGTGCCAGCAGTTACGGGACAGGGCCAGGGGCAGATACGCAGTATTTT. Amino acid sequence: CASSYGTGPGADTQYF.

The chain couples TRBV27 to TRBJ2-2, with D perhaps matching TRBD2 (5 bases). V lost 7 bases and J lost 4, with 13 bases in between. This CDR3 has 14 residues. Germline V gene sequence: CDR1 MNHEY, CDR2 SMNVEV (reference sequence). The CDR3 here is CASMPLAFTGELFF. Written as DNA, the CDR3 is TGTGCCAGCATGCCGCTAGCCTTCACCGGGGAGCTGTTTTTT.

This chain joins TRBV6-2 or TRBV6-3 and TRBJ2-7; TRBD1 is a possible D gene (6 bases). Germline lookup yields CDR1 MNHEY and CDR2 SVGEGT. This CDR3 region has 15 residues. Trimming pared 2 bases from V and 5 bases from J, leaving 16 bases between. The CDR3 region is CASSYRKDRSDEQYF. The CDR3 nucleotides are TGTGCCAGCAGTTACCGAAAGGACAGATCCGACGAGCAGTACTTC.

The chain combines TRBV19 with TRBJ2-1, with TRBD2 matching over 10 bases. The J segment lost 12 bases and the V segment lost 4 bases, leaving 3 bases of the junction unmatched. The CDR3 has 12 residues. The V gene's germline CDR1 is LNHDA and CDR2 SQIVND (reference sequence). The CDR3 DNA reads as TGTGCCAGTAGTACCCAGCGGGGGGGGCAGTTCTTC. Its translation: CASSTQRGGQFF.

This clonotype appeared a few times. CDR3 residues: CASSPDTGTEAFF. In DNA, the CDR3 is TGCGCCAGCAGCCCGGATACAGGCACTGAAGCTTTCTTT. The chain has TRBV5-1 and TRBJ1-1, with D possibly matching TRBD1 (5 bases). The CDR3 is made up of 13 amino acids. The germline CDR1 and CDR2 sequences are SGHRS and YFSETQ. Trimming removed 4 bases from V and 4 bases from J, with 11 bases in between.

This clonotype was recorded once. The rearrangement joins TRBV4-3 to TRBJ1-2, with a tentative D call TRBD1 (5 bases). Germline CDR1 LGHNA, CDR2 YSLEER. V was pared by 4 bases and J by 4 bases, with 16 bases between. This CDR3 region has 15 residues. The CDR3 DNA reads TGCGCCAGCAGCCCAACAACAGGTCCGTCCTATGGCTACACCTTC. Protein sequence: CASSPTTGPSYGYTF.

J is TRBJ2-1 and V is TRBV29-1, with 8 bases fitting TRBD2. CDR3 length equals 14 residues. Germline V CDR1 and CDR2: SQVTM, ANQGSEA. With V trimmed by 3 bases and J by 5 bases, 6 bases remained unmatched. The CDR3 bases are TGCAGCGTTGATAGGACTAGCACCCACAATGAGCAGTTCTTC. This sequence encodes CSVDRTSTHNEQFF.

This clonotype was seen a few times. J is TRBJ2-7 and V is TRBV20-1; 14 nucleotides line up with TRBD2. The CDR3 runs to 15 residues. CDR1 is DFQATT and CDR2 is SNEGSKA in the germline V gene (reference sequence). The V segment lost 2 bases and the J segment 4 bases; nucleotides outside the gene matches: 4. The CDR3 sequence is CSARRTSGRMYEQYF. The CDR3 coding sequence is TGCAGTGCTAGACGGACTAGCGGGAGGATGTACGAGCAGTACTTC.

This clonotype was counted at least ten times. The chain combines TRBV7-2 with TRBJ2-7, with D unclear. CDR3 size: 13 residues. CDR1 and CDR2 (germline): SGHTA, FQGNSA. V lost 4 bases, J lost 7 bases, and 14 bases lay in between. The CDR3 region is CASSSPSTEEQYF. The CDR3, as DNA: TGTGCCAGCAGCTCACCAAGCACCGAGGAGCAGTACTTC.

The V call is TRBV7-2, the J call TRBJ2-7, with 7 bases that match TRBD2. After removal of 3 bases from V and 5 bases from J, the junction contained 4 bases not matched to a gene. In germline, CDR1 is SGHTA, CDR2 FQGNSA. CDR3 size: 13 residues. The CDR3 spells CASSLGRENEQYF. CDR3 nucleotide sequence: TGTGCCAGCAGCTTGGGGCGGGAGAACGAGCAGTACTTC.

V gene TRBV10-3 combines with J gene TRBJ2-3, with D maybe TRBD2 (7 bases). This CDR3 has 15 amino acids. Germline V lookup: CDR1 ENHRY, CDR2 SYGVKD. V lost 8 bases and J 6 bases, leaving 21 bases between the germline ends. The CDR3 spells CAIGGAGRGTDTQYF. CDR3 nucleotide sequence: TGTGCCATCGGGGGCGCGGGGCGGGGGACGGATACGCAGTATTTT.

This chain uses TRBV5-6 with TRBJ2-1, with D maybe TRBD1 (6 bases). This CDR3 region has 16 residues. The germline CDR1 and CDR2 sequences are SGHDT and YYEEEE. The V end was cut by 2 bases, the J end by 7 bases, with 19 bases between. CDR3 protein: CASSFLRDTRGNEQFF. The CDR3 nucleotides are TGTGCCAGCAGCTTTCTCCGGGACACCCGGGGAAATGAGCAGTTCTTC.

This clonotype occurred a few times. The CDR3 sequence is CASSFRSGDLEQYF. CDR3 DNA sequence: TGTGCCAGCAGCTTTAGAAGCGGGGACCTTGAGCAGTACTTC. The chain uses TRBV7-2 and TRBJ2-7, with TRBD2 matching 7 bases. The length of the CDR3 is 14 residues. Germline lookup yields CDR1 SGHTA and CDR2 FQGNSA. Trimming took 3 bases from V and 7 from J; bases not matched to a gene: 9. Using reference TRBV7-2 and TRBJ2-7 for the parts outside the CDR3, the full variable domain is GAGVSQSPSNKVTEKGKDVELRCDPISGHTALYWYRQSLGQGLEFLIYFQGNSAPDKSGLPSDRFSAERTGGSVSTLTIQRTQQEDSAVYLCASSFRSGDLEQYFGPGTRLTVT.

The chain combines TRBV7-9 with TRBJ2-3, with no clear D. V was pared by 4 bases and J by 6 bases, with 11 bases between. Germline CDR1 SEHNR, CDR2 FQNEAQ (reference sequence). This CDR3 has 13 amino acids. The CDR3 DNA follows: TGTGCCAGCAGCTCACAGCCGCCCGATACGCAGTATTTT. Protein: CASSSQPPDTQYF.

CDR3 amino acids: CASSLGLIQYNSPLHF. CDR3 DNA: TGCGCCAGCAGCTTGGGGTTGATACAGTATAATTCACCCCTCCACTTT. The V call is TRBV5-1, the J call TRBJ1-6; D is unclear. The V end was cut by 0 bases, the J end by 4 bases, with 11 bases between. Germline CDR1 SGHRS, CDR2 YFSETQ. The CDR3 length is 16 residues.

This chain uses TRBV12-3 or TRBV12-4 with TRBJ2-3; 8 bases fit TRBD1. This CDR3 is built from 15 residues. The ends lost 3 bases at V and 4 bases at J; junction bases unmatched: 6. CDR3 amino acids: CASSFRQGPPDTQYF. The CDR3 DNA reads TGTGCCAGCAGTTTCAGACAGGGGCCTCCAGATACGCAGTATTTT.

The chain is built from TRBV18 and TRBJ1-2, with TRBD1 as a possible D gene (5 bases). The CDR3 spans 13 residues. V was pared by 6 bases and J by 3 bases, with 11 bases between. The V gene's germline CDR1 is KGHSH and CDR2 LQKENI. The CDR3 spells CASSDTEDYGYTF. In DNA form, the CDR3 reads TGTGCCAGCTCGGACACCGAGGACTATGGCTACACCTTC.

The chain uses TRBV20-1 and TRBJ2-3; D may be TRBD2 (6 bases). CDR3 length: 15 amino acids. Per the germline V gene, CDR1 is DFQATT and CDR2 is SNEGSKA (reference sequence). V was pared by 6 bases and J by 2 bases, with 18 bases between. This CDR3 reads CSAPLSGSDTDTQYF. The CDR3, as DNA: TGCAGTGCCCCCCTTAGCGGCAGTGACACAGATACGCAGTATTTT.

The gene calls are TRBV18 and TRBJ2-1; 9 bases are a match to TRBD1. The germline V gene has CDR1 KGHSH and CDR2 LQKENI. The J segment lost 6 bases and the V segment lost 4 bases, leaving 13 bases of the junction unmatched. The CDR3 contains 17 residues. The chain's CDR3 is CASSLAPRTGVFNEQFF. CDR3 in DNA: TGTGCCAGCTCACTGGCCCCCCGGACAGGGGTTTTCAATGAGCAGTTCTTC.

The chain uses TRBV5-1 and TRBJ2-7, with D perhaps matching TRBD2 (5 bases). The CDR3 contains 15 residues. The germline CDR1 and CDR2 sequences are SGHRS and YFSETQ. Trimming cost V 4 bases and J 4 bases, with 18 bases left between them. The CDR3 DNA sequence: TGCGCCAGCAGCAAGGACGCGAATAGACTATACGAGCAGTACTTC. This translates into CASSKDANRLYEQYF.